This T cell receptor beta chain was profiled in a study of vaccination and CD4 T cells after COVID-19. Study details: Convalescent patients were SARS-CoV-2 positive by nasal swab PCR; fewer than 10 mild, one severe. Either a CEFX pool, an HIV-1 Nef pool, or no peptide was added to control cultures.

Documented treatment: 10-day PBMC culture with coronavirus spike peptide pools or control peptides (ViraFEST assay). Details on this clonotype: Its specificity is not known.

Broader study findings: Spike mono-reactivity marked 304 of 307 vaccine-specific clones in convalescent patients.

The CDR3 is 14 residues long. CDR1 and CDR2 (germline): MNHEY, SVGEGT. The J segment lost 0 bases and the V segment lost 7 bases, leaving 6 bases of the junction unmatched. The Oncomine TCR Beta short-read assay was applied to DNA of cultured CD4+ T cells. TCRdb independently ran MiXCR on the PCR reads; one entry per CDR3 protein. The data show over 15,000 distinct CDR3 sequences, around 60% seen once. The sequence was collected from a human donor who had recovered from COVID-19. J is TRBJ2-7 and V is TRBV6-2 or TRBV6-3; 7 positions match TRBD1. What was sequenced was CD4+ T cells from blood, cultured in vitro. The CDR3 DNA sequence: TGTGCCAGCAATACGGACAGGAGCTCCTACGAGCAGTACTTC. Translated: CASNTDRSSYEQYF.